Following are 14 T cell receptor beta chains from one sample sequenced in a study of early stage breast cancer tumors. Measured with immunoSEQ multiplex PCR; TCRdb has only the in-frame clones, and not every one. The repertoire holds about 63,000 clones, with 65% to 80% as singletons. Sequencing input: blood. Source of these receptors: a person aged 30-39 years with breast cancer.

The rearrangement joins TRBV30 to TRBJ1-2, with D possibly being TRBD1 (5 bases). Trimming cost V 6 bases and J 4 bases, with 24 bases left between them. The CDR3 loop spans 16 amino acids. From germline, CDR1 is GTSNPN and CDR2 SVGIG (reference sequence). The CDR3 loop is CACFARDFSPVYGYTF. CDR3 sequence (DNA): TGTGCCTGTTTCGCCCGGGACTTCTCACCCGTCTATGGCTACACCTTC.

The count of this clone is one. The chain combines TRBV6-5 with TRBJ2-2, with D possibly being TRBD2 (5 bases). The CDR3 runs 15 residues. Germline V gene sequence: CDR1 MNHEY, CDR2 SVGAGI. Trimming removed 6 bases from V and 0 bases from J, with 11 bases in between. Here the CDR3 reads CASRNDGTNTGELFF. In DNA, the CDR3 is TGTGCCAGCAGGAACGACGGGACGAACACCGGGGAGCTGTTTTTT.

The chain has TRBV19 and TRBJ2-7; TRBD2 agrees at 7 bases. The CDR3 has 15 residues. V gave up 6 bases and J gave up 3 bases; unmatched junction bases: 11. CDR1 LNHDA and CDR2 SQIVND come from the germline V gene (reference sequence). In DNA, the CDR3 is TGTGCCAGTAGACTCAGTGGGGAGGGCCGCTACGAGCAGTACTTC. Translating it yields CASRLSGEGRYEQYF. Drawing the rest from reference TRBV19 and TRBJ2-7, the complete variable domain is DGGITQSPKYLFRKEGQNVTLSCEQNLNHDAMYWYRQDPGQGLRLIYYSQIVNDFQKGDIAEGYSVSREKKESFPLTVTSAQKNPTAFYLCASRLSGEGRYEQYFGPGTRLTVT.

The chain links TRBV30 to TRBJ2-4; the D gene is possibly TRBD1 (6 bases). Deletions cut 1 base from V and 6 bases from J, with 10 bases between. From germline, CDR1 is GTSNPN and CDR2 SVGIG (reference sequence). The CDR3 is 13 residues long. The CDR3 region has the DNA TGTGCCTGGAGTGATCAGGGGTTAAACATTCAGTACTTC. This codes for CAWSDQGLNIQYF. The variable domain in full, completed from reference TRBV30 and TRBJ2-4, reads SQTIHQWPATLVQPVGSPLSLECTVEGTSNPNLYWYRQAAGRGLQLLFYSVGIGQISSEVPQNLSASRPQDRQFILSSKKLLLSDSGFYLCAWSDQGLNIQYFGAGTRLSVL.

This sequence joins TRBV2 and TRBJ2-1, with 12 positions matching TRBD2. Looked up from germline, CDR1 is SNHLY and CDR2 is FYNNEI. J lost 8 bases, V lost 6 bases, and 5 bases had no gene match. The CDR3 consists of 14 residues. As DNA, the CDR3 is TGTGCCAGCAGGCGGACTAGCGGGACGGATGAGCAGTTCTTC. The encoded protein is CASRRTSGTDEQFF.

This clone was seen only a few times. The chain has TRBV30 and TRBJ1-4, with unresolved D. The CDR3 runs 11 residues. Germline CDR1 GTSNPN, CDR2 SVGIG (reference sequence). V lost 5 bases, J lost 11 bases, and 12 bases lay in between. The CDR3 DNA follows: TGTGCCTGGGGAGTAACAGAGAAACTGTTTTTT. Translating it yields CAWGVTEKLFF.

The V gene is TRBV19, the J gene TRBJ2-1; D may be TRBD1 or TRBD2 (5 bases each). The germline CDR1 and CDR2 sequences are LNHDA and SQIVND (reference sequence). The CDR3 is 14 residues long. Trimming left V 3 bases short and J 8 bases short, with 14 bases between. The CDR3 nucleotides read TGTGCCAGTAGTATCAGGGACGGGGCCCATGAGCAGTTCTTC. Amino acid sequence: CASSIRDGAHEQFF.

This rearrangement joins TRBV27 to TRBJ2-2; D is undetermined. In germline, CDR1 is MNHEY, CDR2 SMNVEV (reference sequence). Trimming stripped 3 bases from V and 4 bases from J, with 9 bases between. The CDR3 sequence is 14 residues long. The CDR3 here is CASSFSTGTGELFF. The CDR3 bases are TGTGCCAGCAGTTTCTCGACCGGCACCGGGGAGCTGTTTTTT.

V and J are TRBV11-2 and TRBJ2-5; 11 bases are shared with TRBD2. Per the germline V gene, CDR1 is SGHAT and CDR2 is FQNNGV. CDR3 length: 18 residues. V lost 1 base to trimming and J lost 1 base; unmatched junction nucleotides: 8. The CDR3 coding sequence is TGTGCCAGCAGCTTAGGGGAGGGACTAGCGGATTTCCAAGAGACCCAGTACTTC. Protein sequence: CASSLGEGLADFQETQYF.

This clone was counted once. The CDR3 here is CASSLGEEKLFF. CDR3 in DNA: TGCGCCAGCAGCTTGGGTGAGGAAAAACTGTTTTTT. The V call is TRBV5-1, the J call TRBJ1-4; D unclear. The germline CDR1 and CDR2 sequences are SGHRS and YFSETQ. V was cut by 0 bases and J by 8 bases, with 5 bases left in between. The CDR3 extends over 12 amino acids.

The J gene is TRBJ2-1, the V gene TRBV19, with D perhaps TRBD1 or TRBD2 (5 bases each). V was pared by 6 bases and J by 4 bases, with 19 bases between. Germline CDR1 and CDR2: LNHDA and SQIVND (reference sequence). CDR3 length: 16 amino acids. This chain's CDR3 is CASRLSTAGRYNEQFF. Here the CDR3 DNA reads TGTGCCAGTAGACTTTCGACGGCAGGGAGATACAATGAGCAGTTCTTC.

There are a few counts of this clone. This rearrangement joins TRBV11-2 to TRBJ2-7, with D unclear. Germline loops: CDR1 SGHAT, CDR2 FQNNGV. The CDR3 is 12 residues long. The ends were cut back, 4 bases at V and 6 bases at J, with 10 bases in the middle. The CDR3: CASSSKILEQYF. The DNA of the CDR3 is TGTGCCAGCAGCTCTAAGATCCTCGAGCAGTACTTC.

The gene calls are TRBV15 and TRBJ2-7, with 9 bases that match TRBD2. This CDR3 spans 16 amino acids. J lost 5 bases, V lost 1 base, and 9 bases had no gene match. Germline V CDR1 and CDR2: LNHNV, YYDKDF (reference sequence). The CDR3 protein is CATSRAVPSGTHEQYF. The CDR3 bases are TGTGCCACCAGCAGAGCGGTTCCTAGCGGGACCCACGAGCAGTACTTC.

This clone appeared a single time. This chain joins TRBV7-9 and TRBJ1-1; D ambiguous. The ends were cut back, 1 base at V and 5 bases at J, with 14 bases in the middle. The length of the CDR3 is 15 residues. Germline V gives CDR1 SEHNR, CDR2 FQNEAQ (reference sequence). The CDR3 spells CASSLGAWAFTEAFF. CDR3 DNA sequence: TGTGCCAGCAGCTTAGGGGCATGGGCGTTTACTGAAGCTTTCTTT.